Given below is one T cell receptor beta chain in context. In this sample, this clonotype turned up a few times. Its antigen remains undetermined. No base-level quality is on record; no much larger clone is a single base apart. The sample originates from a study of patients and donors after allogeneic stem cell transplantation (dated by TCRdb to the early 2020s). V and J are trimmed by 4 bases and 3 bases, and the gene matches miss 11 bases of the junction. The germline V gene supplies CDR1 KGHDR and CDR2 SFDVKD. The CDR3 spans 16 residues, from the cysteine through the phenylalanine. CDR3 DNA only is kept here, 48 bases in frame from base 1. The method was RT-PCR. The sequencer listed for this sample is NextSeq 550. TCRdb redid the processing of the public reads, applying fastp at Q25 and MiXCR, and retained in-frame beta chains. Entries are consolidated by CDR3 protein sequence, retaining the most common genes and DNA. This sample has about 87,000 distinct CDR3 sequences in its table, and approximately 5.2% of those were observed once. The top ten hold 2.6% of the sample.

The V gene is TRBV24-1 and the J gene is TRBJ2-7, with 7 junctional bases fitting TRBD1. The receptor comes from a human donor who was either an allogeneic HSCT recipient or a stem cell or donor lymphocyte infusion donor (not recorded which). It is not recorded whose cells these are; they may come from a transplant donor. Sequencing was carried out using blood, either unsorted or a sorted T cell fraction (not recorded which). The nucleotides read TGTGCCACCAGTGACTCCCGACAGGGTCGGCACTACGAGCAGTACTTC. This is translated as CATSDSRQGRHYEQYF.